Sequencing of this T cell receptor (beta chain) was carried out in a study of T cell responses to AZD1222 COVID-19 vaccine. Study-level information: Analysis merged second doses at about 4 or about 12 weeks. Study-wide findings and caveats: The CD4 TCRs associated with vaccination extended across spike and predominated at 160-218 and 743-854. No repertoire was sampled before or during the peak T cell response, only after it. Females outnumbered males among donors, who were mostly white British; clonal diversity was possibly underestimated.

This CDR3 has 12 amino acids. The V end lost 6 bases, the J end lost 6 bases, and 8 bases lay between the germline ends. Germline V CDR1 and CDR2: SEHNR, FQNEAQ (reference sequence). This clone showed up just a few times. Its specificity is not known. Assay: immunoSEQ multiplex PCR; the TCRdb copy retains only in-frame clones and omits some. The table includes some 190,000 clones, 85% to 95% detected once. The rearrangement joins TRBV7-9 to TRBJ2-2; D is unclear. The clonotype originates from an adult in good health. The source was peripheral blood, collected on day 0 of AZD1222 vaccination. The CDR3 DNA sequence: TGTGCCAGCAGTTATACCGCCGGGGAGCTGTTTTTT. Encoded protein: CASSYTAGELFF.